This TCR beta chain came from a study of T cells after yellow fever vaccination. At the level of the study: Libraries from low-cell-number fractions were prepared with the SMART-Seq v4 Ultra Low Input RNA kit. General observations from the study: The study noted that FACS-sorted repertoires could contain abundant clonotypes contaminating from the bulk population. The secondary response showed a weaker magnitude and a faster peak, day 5 versus 15.

This CDR3 is 14 amino acids long. In germline, CDR1 is LNHNV, CDR2 YYDKDF (reference sequence). V lost 6 bases and J lost 4, with 13 bases in between. A word on this clonotype: Its antigen is still unknown.

5'RACE template switching generated TCR cDNA, adding a universal primer site and UMIs. TCRdb processed the 5' RACE reads anew with MiXCR; each CDR3 protein has one entry. Seen here are about 240,000 distinct CDR3 sequences, about 7.1% observed once, and the top ten hold 0.65% to 0.9%. Sequencing used CD4+ T cells sorted from PBMCs, obtained 15 days after the yellow fever booster vaccination. The sequence was obtained from a man younger than 40 who received the YFV17D yellow fever vaccine. The V call is TRBV15, the J call TRBJ1-3; D ambiguous. DNA of the CDR3: TGTGCCACCAGGTTGACAAGGGCAGGAAACACCATATATTTT. Encoded protein: CATRLTRAGNTIYF.